This T cell receptor beta chain originates from a study of cytomegalovirus exposure and HLA in healthy donors. On this clone itself: Its specificity is not known.

The donors were in the roughly 120-subject validation cohort, distinct from the roughly 600-subject first cohort. CDR3 length: 21 amino acids. The germline CDR1 and CDR2 sequences are SGHVS and FQNEAQ. J lost 4 bases, V lost 2 bases, and 15 bases had no gene match. The method was immunoSEQ multiplex PCR; TCRdb's version includes in-frame clones alone and lacks a portion of them. The sample holds some 79,000 clones, roughly 94% seen once. Study results and caveats: The study put 150 or so TCR beta chains on its list as cytomegalovirus-associated.

The chain combines TRBV7-8 with TRBJ2-3; 16 nucleotides match TRBD2. The TCR was taken from a woman between 18 and 29 years old in good health and CMV-seropositive. Sequencing was performed on PBMCs. The CDR3 loop is CASSLPAGTSGRDLTPDTQYF. The CDR3 DNA sequence: TGTGCCAGCAGCTTACCAGCCGGGACTAGCGGGAGGGACCTTACCCCAGATACGCAGTATTTT. Full variable domain (remainder filled in from reference TRBV7-8 and TRBJ2-3): GAGVSQSPRYKVAKRGQDVALRCDPISGHVSLFWYQQALGQGPEFLTYFQNEAQLDKSGLPSDRFFAERPEGSVSTLKIQRTQQEDSAVYLCASSLPAGTSGRDLTPDTQYFGPGTRLTVL.